Listed below are T cell receptor beta chains from one sample, sequenced in a study of spatial heterogeneity in lung cancer. Each CDR3 protein is one row after TCRdb ran MiXCR on the 5' RACE reads. Of about 7,700 distinct CDR3 sequences in the sample, almost 9.5% were seen once. The starting material was lung tumor tissue, obtained at surgery. Receptors originate from a male donor with early-stage non-small cell lung cancer. Each CDR3 is given with its conserved first and last residue. Each record gives: clone size, J gene, CDR3 length, V gene, D gene, CDR3 DNA, CDR3 protein. D genes are given only for firm matches. A row's size may be missing; if present it is once, few, many or a size class.

medium-sized | TRBJ1-5 | 15 | TRBV29-1 | - | TGCAGCGACGAATCCGGGACGGAAAACAATCAGCCCCAGCATTTT | CSDESGTENNQPQHF
medium-sized | TRBJ2-3 | 15 | TRBV5-5 | - | TGTGCCAGCAGCTCCTTAACCCAGGGGACAGATACGCAGTATTTT | CASSSLTQGTDTQYF
medium-sized | TRBJ1-6 | 13 | TRBV12-3/TRBV12-4 | TRBD1 | TGTGCCAGCAGTCCGGGACAGGGCTCACCCCTCCACTTT | CASSPGQGSPLHF
medium-sized | TRBJ2-1 | 14 | TRBV4-2 | TRBD1 | TGTGCCAGCAGCTTACAGGGGGATGTAAATGAGCAGTTCTTC | CASSLQGDVNEQFF
medium-sized | TRBJ2-2 | 15 | TRBV10-3 | TRBD2 | TGTGCCATCAGGCGAAGCGGGGACCATACCGGGGAGCTGTTTTTT | CAIRRSGDHTGELFF
many | TRBJ1-1 | 14 | TRBV20-1 | - | TGCAGTGCTAGAACCCTGACCGAGAACACTGAAGCTTTCTTT | CSARTLTENTEAFF
medium-sized | TRBJ1-4 | 13 | TRBV29-1 | - | TGCAGCGTTGGGGGGACATCCAATGAAAAACTGTTTTTT | CSVGGTSNEKLFF
medium-sized | TRBJ2-2 | 15 | TRBV7-2 | - | TGTGCCAGCAGTCCTATAGCGACGGACACCGGGGAGCTGTTTTTT | CASSPIATDTGELFF
many | TRBJ2-2 | 15 | TRBV6-5 | - | TGTGCCAGCAGTCCCGGGACTTTCAACACCGGGGAGCTGTTTTTT | CASSPGTFNTGELFF
- | TRBJ2-3 | 18 | TRBV5-6 | TRBD2 | TGTGCCAGCAGTCCCCAGCGAGCGGGAGTAGGGAGACAGGATACGCAGTATTTT | CASSPQRAGVGRQDTQYF
medium-sized | TRBJ2-7 | 14 | TRBV5-6 | - | TGTGCCAGCACCCCGGACGGGAGATTAAGCGAGCAGTACTTC | CASTPDGRLSEQYF
medium-sized | TRBJ1-5 | 16 | TRBV28 | - | TGTGCCAGCAGTTGGGGGGTCGGTCAGGGGAATCAGCCCCAGCATTTT | CASSWGVGQGNQPQHF
medium-sized | TRBJ1-2 | 14 | TRBV12-3/TRBV12-4 | - | TGTGCCAGCACCCCGACGCTATCTAACTATGGCTACACCTTC | CASTPTLSNYGYTF
few | TRBJ2-7 | 16 | TRBV19 | - | TGTGCCAGTAGTATTGGGGGCGGGAGCACCTCCTACGAGCAGTACTTC | CASSIGGGSTSYEQYF
medium-sized | TRBJ1-2 | 14 | TRBV9 | TRBD1 | TGTGCCAGCAGCGTAGGACAGGGGGACTATGGCTACACCTTC | CASSVGQGDYGYTF
many | TRBJ2-7 | 15 | TRBV5-1 | - | TGCGCCAGCAGCTCCACCGGCGGCGTAGCCTACGAGCAGTACTTC | CASSSTGGVAYEQYF
- | TRBJ1-6 | 14 | TRBV19 | - | TGTGCCAGTGCCGGGACACTCTATAATTCACCCCTCCACTTT | CASAGTLYNSPLHF
medium-sized | TRBJ2-7 | 15 | TRBV12-3/TRBV12-4 | - | TGTGCCAGCAGCGTCGCGGGGAGCGGTACCTACGAGCAGTACTTC | CASSVAGSGTYEQYF
- | TRBJ1-4 | 15 | TRBV6-6 | - | TGTGCCAGCAGTTATAAGTTAATGGGGGTTGAAAAACTGTTTTTT | CASSYKLMGVEKLFF
medium-sized | TRBJ1-4 | 16 | TRBV7-9 | - | TGTGCCAGCAGCTTAGGGGGCGGACAGAGAAATGAAAAACTGTTTTTT | CASSLGGGQRNEKLFF
few | TRBJ2-3 | 14 | TRBV28 | TRBD2 | TGTGCCAGCAAGACTAGCGGGAGAGTCGGTACGCAGTATTTT | CASKTSGRVGTQYF
- | TRBJ2-2 | 16 | TRBV29-1 | - | TGCAGCGTTGAACCAGGGTCAGGCAGGGGCACCGGGGAGCTGTTTTTT | CSVEPGSGRGTGELFF
few | TRBJ2-7 | 15 | TRBV25-1 | TRBD1 | TGTGCCAGCAGTGAACACGGGACAGGGATCCACGAGCAGTACTTC | CASSEHGTGIHEQYF
many | TRBJ2-2 | 15 | TRBV12-3/TRBV12-4 | - | TGTGCCAGCAGTCTCGGAGGGGGCGAGGCCGGGGAGCTGTTTTTT | CASSLGGGEAGELFF
many | TRBJ2-2 | 12 | TRBV7-7 | TRBD2 | TGTGCTAGCGGGGCGAACACCGGGGAGCTGTTTTTT | CASGANTGELFF
medium-sized | TRBJ1-2 | 11 | TRBV29-1 | - | TGCAGCGTTTCTGGGGGTGGAGGCTACACCTTC | CSVSGGGGYTF
many | TRBJ1-1 | 15 | TRBV20-1 | - | TGCAGTGCTAGAGATATCGGGGGGCCGAACACTGAAGCTTTCTTT | CSARDIGGPNTEAFF
medium-sized | TRBJ2-1 | 15 | TRBV7-8 | - | TGTGCCAGCAGCGTAGTACAGGGTTACTACAATGAGCAGTTCTTC | CASSVVQGYYNEQFF
many | TRBJ1-4 | 13 | TRBV18 | - | TGTGCCAGCTCACCATCGGACGGTGAAAAACTGTTTTTT | CASSPSDGEKLFF
many | TRBJ2-2 | 14 | TRBV20-1 | - | TGCAGTGCTAGAGATCAGGGATGGACCGGGGAGCTGTTTTTT | CSARDQGWTGELFF
medium-sized | TRBJ2-2 | 12 | TRBV19 | - | TGTGCCAGTACGGGGATCACCGGGGAGCTGTTTTTT | CASTGITGELFF
medium-sized | TRBJ1-2 | 16 | TRBV2 | - | TGTGCCAGCAGTGAAGTGAACAGGGAGAGTAACTATGGCTACACCTTC | CASSEVNRESNYGYTF
- | TRBJ1-3 | 19 | TRBV7-6 | TRBD1 | TGTGCCAGCAGCTTAGTGGGGACAGGGGGCGCCGGCTCTGGAAACACCATATATTTT | CASSLVGTGGAGSGNTIYF
few | TRBJ1-6 | 13 | TRBV20-1 | - | TGCAGTGCTAGTATAGGGGATAATTCACCCCTCCACTTT | CSASIGDNSPLHF
few | TRBJ2-5 | 13 | TRBV7-2 | TRBD1 | TGTGCCAGCAGCTCGGACAGGCAAGAGACCCAGTACTTC | CASSSDRQETQYF
medium-sized | TRBJ2-5 | 11 | TRBV7-2 | - | TGTGCCAGCAGCTCCCAAGAGACCCAGTACTTC | CASSSQETQYF
- | TRBJ1-2 | 12 | TRBV7-2 | - | TGTGCCAGCAGCTTAGATTGGAGTGGCTACACCTTC | CASSLDWSGYTF
many | TRBJ2-7 | 14 | TRBV3-1 | TRBD2 | TGTGCCAGCAGCCGAGAAGGGACTAGAGGAGAGCAGTACTTC | CASSREGTRGEQYF
few | TRBJ2-1 | 15 | TRBV7-2 | TRBD2 | TGTGCCAGCAGCCCCCTAGCGGGGGTTTACAATGAGCAGTTCTTC | CASSPLAGVYNEQFF
medium-sized | TRBJ2-5 | 13 | TRBV5-1 | - | TGCGCCAGCAGGGATCTCAGCTCGGAGACCCAGTACTTC | CASRDLSSETQYF
- | TRBJ1-4 | 16 | TRBV20-1 | - | TGCAGTGCTAGTAAAGGCGAAAGGTCTCGGGGTGAAAAACTGTTTTTT | CSASKGERSRGEKLFF
few | TRBJ2-3 | 13 | TRBV5-1 | - | TGCGCCAGCAGCTTCATCCTCACAGATACGCAGTATTTT | CASSFILTDTQYF
medium-sized | TRBJ2-5 | 14 | TRBV29-1 | TRBD1 | TGCAGCTCCGGGGACAGGGCCGTGGGGGAGACCCAGTACTTC | CSSGDRAVGETQYF
- | TRBJ1-2 | 12 | TRBV29-1 | TRBD1 | TGCAGCGTCTACGACAGGGCCGATGGCTACACCTTC | CSVYDRADGYTF